One sample yielded the 15 T cell receptor beta chains listed below, sequenced in a study of shared clonotypes between healthy human individuals. Profiled with immunoSEQ multiplex PCR; TCRdb holds only in-frame clones, not every one. This sample has 400,000 to 550,000 clones, with roughly 78% found just once. The sequenced sample was PBMCs. The receptors stem from a woman between 40 and 55 years old in good health. Some clones in this sample may be carry-over from other donors' samples.

The chain links TRBV18 to TRBJ1-5, with D perhaps matching TRBD1 (6 bases). V was shortened by 4 bases and J by 0 bases, with 13 bases between the two germline ends. The CDR3 runs 16 residues. CDR1 and CDR2 (germline): KGHSH, LQKENI. CDR3 loop: CASSLTPRGSNQPQHF. The CDR3 DNA follows: TGTGCCAGCTCACTGACCCCCAGGGGTAGCAATCAGCCCCAGCATTTT. The full variable domain, completed using reference TRBV18 and TRBJ1-5, is NAGVMQNPRHLVRRRGQEARLRCSPMKGHSHVYWYRQLPEEGLKFMVYLQKENIIDESGMPKERFSAEFPKEGPSILRIQQVVRGDSAAYFCASSLTPRGSNQPQHFGDGTRLSIL.

The rearrangement uses TRBV6-5 and TRBJ1-2, with a tentative D call TRBD1 (5 bases). The CDR3 is 15 residues long. V lost 0 bases and J lost 4, with 12 bases in between. Germline V CDR1 and CDR2: MNHEY, SVGAGI. CDR3 loop: CASSYSLGVGYGYTF. The CDR3 region has the DNA TGTGCCAGCAGTTACTCATTAGGGGTCGGCTATGGCTACACCTTC.

The count of this clone is one. J is TRBJ2-6 and V is TRBV13; no firm D call. V gave up 5 bases and J gave up 1 base, with 12 bases separating them. The CDR3 runs to 16 residues. The germline gives CDR1 PRHDT, CDR2 FYEKMQ (reference sequence). The chain's CDR3 is CASSPIGSSGANVLTF. The CDR3, as DNA: TGTGCCAGCAGCCCGATCGGATCTTCTGGGGCCAACGTCCTGACTTTC. The complete variable domain, with remaining parts taken from reference TRBV13 and TRBJ2-6, reads AAGVIQSPRHLIKEKRETATLKCYPIPRHDTVYWYQQGPGQDPQFLISFYEKMQSDKGSIPDRFSAQQFSDYHSELNMSSLELGDSALYFCASSPIGSSGANVLTFGAGSRLTVL.

This chain joins TRBV11-2 and TRBJ2-7; 11 bases are shared with TRBD1. The CDR3 loop spans 15 amino acids. Germline V gives CDR1 SGHAT, CDR2 FQNNGV. V gave up 6 bases and J gave up 7 bases; unmatched junction bases: 11. This CDR3 reads CASSPRPGQGGEQYF. In DNA form, the CDR3 reads TGTGCCAGCAGTCCCCGCCCGGGACAGGGGGGGGAGCAGTACTTC. The full variable domain, its missing parts supplied by reference TRBV11-2 and TRBJ2-7, is EAGVAQSPRYKIIEKRQSVAFWCNPISGHATLYWYQQILGQGPKLLIQFQNNGVVDDSQLPKDRFSAERLKGVDSTLKIQPAKLEDSAVYLCASSPRPGQGGEQYFGPGTRLTVT.

A remark on this clone: A clone one base away is much larger, so this may be a read error. The CDR3: CASSPRQNTEAFF. The CDR3 DNA is TGTGCCAGCAGCCCCCGACAGAACACTGAAGCTTTCTTT. The chain is built from TRBV6-6 and TRBJ1-1; D ambiguous. The CDR3 contains 13 residues. Germline CDR1 is MNHNY and CDR2 is SVGAGI (reference sequence). Trimming removed 6 bases at V and 1 base at J, with 9 bases between.

Comment on this clone: The same CDR3 is also encoded by other DNA sequences in this sample. V gene TRBV5-1 combines with J gene TRBJ2-7; 16 nucleotides align to TRBD2. With 8 bases clipped from V and 0 bases from J, the junction kept 14 bases outside the gene matches. CDR3 size: 19 residues. Germline CDR1 and CDR2: SGHRS and YFSETQ. CDR3 sequence reads: CASPPLGLAGGPSSYEQYF. CDR3 nucleotides: TGCGCCAGTCCTCCTTTGGGACTAGCGGGAGGGCCCAGCTCCTACGAGCAGTACTTC.

The gene calls are TRBV28 and TRBJ2-3, with 8 bases fitting TRBD2. The CDR3 extends over 15 amino acids. V shed 3 bases, J shed 3 bases, and the junction held 5 bases outside the gene matches. From germline, CDR1 is MDHEN and CDR2 SYDVKM. The DNA for the CDR3 is TGTGCCAGCAGTTTGGGGACTAGGTCAACAGATACGCAGTATTTT. It codes for CASSLGTRSTDTQYF.

The rearrangement uses TRBV18 and TRBJ2-1; no definite D call. This CDR3 is 13 amino acids long. The germline CDR1 and CDR2 sequences are KGHSH and LQKENI. V gave up 0 bases and J gave up 10 bases, with 10 bases separating them. CDR3 nucleotides: TGTGCCAGCTCACCACCCTCAGAGATCGAGCAGTTCTTC. It codes for CASSPPSEIEQFF.

The chain recombines TRBV5-4 with TRBJ1-2; TRBD1 matches 9 bases. Germline V gene data show CDR1 as SGHNT and CDR2 as YYREEE (reference sequence). This CDR3 has 18 residues. Trimming took 1 base from V and 4 from J; bases not matched to a gene: 14. DNA of the CDR3: TGTGCCAGCAGCTTGAGGGGCGTTGTTGGACAGGGGTCCTATGGCTACACCTTC. Its protein is CASSLRGVVGQGSYGYTF.

The CDR3 DNA follows: TGTGCCAGCCGCAGCACCGACAGCTACGAGCAGTACTTC. Translating it yields CASRSTDSYEQYF. This sequence joins TRBV7-9 and TRBJ2-7; tentative D call: TRBD1 (5 bases). With 8 bases removed from V and 3 bases from J, the gap between germline ends came to 14 bases. The CDR3 runs to 13 residues. Germline CDR1 and CDR2: SEHNR and FQNEAQ (reference sequence).

The chain joins TRBV28 to TRBJ1-5; D unresolved. The germline gives CDR1 MDHEN, CDR2 SYDVKM. The CDR3 extends over 13 amino acids. The V end lost 3 bases, the J end lost 4 bases, and 7 bases lay between the germline ends. CDR3 region: CASSFVGNQPQHF. CDR3 DNA sequence: TGTGCCAGCAGTTTTGTAGGGAATCAGCCCCAGCATTTT.

The chain is built from TRBV4-2 and TRBJ2-2; 7 bases match TRBD2. CDR3 length equals 15 residues. Germline V gene lookup returns CDR1 LGHNA and CDR2 YNFKEQ. Trimming cost V 6 bases and J 6 bases; bases outside gene matches: 10. CDR3 sequence: CASSLGVSGAGELFF. CDR3 bases: TGTGCCAGCAGTCTGGGCGTGAGCGGGGCCGGGGAGCTGTTTTTT.

V and J are TRBV7-3 and TRBJ2-3; D could derive from TRBD1 or TRBD2 (6 bases each). The CDR3 runs 15 residues. V was cut by 5 bases and J by 2 bases, with 14 bases left in between. Germline V gene lookup returns CDR1 SGHTA and CDR2 FQGTGA. CDR3 residues: CASSPGGGPTDTQYF. The CDR3 DNA sequence: TGTGCCAGCAGCCCCGGGGGCGGGCCCACAGATACGCAGTATTTT.

The chain joins TRBV29-1 to TRBJ1-1, with 11 bases matching TRBD1. Germline V gene sequence: CDR1 SQVTM, CDR2 ANQGSEA. The CDR3 is made up of 15 amino acids. The V segment lost 6 bases and the J segment 2 bases; nucleotides outside the gene matches: 8. CDR3 loop: CSVAGTGGSNTEAFF. For the CDR3, the DNA is TGCAGCGTCGCCGGGACAGGGGGTTCTAACACTGAAGCTTTCTTT.

In regard to this clone: A junction boundary mismatches the germline segment, possibly from a read error. V is TRBV19 and J is TRBJ1-1; D is undetermined. The CDR3 consists of 13 residues. CDR1 and CDR2 (germline): LNHDA, SQIVND (reference sequence). This CDR3 reads CASSVDLDTEAFF. CDR3 nucleotides: TGTGCCAGTAGTGTAGACTTAGACACTGAAGCTTTCTTT.